The T cell receptor (beta chain) described here comes from a study of blood T cell repertoires in COVID-19. About the study: Specimens from acute and convalescent COVID-19 originated in the United States, Italy and Spain.

This CDR3 is built from 16 residues. Germline values: CDR1 SGHVS, CDR2 FQNEAQ. Between the trimmed V and J ends, which lost 5 bases and 6 bases, there was a span of 23 bases. Data came from immunoSEQ multiplex PCR; TCRdb stores just in-frame clones and leaves some out. The sample lists some 220,000 clones, approximately 78% occurring once. Seattle patients were enrolled while actively infected and followed longitudinally. Input material: peripheral blood. The sequence derives from a woman between 70 and 85 years old with COVID-19, enrolled during active disease. The rearrangement links TRBV7-8 to TRBJ2-7, with a tentative D call TRBD1 (7 bases). The CDR3 DNA reads as TGTGCCAGCAGCCTAGAGGAGGGGGCGCATACCGTCGAGCAGTACTTC. It is translated as CASSLEEGAHTVEQYF.